This T cell receptor (beta chain) appears in the sequencing data of a study of cytomegalovirus exposure and HLA in healthy donors. Notes on the study in general: Some public TCRs appeared in many individuals, while most sequences were rare. There were a few CMV-associated chains whose specificity for CMV antigens was confirmed in vitro. Subsequent analysis found a tendency for first-cohort TCR clusters to co-occur within the roughly 130 validation repertoires.

The validation cohort, a group of 100 to 150 subjects, included the donors and was separate from the roughly 720-subject first cohort. A note on this clone: Antigen: not known.

The germline gives CDR1 SEHNR, CDR2 FQNEAQ (reference sequence). V was clipped by 1 base and J by 5 bases, with 11 bases between them. The CDR3 sequence is 14 residues long. Libraries were prepared by immunoSEQ multiplex PCR; TCRdb keeps only in-frame clonotypes and omits some of them. The profile covers some 140,000 clones, with approximately 84% appearing a single time and 1.4% to 1.5% taken by the ten largest. The chain couples TRBV7-9 to TRBJ1-2, with no clear D. The origin of this receptor is a woman in her 30s in good health and CMV-seronegative. Sequencing was done on a sample of PBMCs. CDR3 loop: CASSLEADRYGYTF. CDR3 DNA: TGTGCCAGCAGCTTAGAAGCGGATCGGTATGGCTACACCTTC.